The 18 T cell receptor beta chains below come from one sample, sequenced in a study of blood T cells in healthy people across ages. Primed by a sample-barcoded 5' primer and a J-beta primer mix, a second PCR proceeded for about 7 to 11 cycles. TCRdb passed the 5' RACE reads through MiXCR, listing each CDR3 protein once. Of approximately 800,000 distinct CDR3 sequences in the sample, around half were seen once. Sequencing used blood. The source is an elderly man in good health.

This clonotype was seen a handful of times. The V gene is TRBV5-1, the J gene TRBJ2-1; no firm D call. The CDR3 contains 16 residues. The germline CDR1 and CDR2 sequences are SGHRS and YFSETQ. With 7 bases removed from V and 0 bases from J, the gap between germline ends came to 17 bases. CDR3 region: CASSLEAEYSYNEQFF. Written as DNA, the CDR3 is TGCGCCAGCTCGCTCGAGGCGGAATACTCCTACAATGAGCAGTTCTTC.

CDR3 bases: TGTGCCAGCAGACCCCTAGCGGGGAAGCAGTTCTTC. It translates to CASRPLAGKQFF. The rearrangement joins TRBV6-2 or TRBV6-3 to TRBJ2-1, with 9 bases identical to TRBD2. Germline V gene data show CDR1 as MNHEY and CDR2 as SVGEGT. V dropped 6 bases and J dropped 11; count of bases not matched to a gene: 5. There are 12 residues in the CDR3.

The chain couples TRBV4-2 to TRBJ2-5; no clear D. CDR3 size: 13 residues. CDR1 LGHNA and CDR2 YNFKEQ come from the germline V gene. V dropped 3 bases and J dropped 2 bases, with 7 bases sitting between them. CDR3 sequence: CASSQPSQETQYF. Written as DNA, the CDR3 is TGTGCCAGCAGCCAGCCGAGTCAAGAGACCCAGTACTTC.

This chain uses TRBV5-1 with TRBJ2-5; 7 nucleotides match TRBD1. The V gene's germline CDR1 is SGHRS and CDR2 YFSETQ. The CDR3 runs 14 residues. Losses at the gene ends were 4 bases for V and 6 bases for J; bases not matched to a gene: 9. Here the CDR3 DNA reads TGCGCCAGCAGCCAGGGGGTGGTAGGGCAGACCCAGTACTTC. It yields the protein CASSQGVVGQTQYF.

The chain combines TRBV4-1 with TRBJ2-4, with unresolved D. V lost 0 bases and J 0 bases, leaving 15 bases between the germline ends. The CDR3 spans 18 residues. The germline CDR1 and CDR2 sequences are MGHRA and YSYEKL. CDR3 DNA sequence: TGCGCCAGCAGCCAAGAGGCCTCGGGTCTCCTAGCCAAAAACATTCAGTACTTC. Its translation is CASSQEASGLLAKNIQYF.

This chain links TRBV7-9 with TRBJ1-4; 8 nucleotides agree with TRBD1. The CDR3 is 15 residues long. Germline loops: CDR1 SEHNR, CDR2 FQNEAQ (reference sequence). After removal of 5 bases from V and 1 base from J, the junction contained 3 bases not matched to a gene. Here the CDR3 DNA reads TGTGCCAGCAGCCCTACAGGGGGAACTAATGAAAAACTGTTTTTT. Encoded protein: CASSPTGGTNEKLFF.

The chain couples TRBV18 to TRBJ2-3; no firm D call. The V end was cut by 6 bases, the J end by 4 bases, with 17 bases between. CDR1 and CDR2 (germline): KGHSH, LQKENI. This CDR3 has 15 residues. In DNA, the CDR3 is TGTGCCAGCTCTCCCGGAGCACCGAAGGCAGATACGCAGTATTTT. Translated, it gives CASSPGAPKADTQYF.

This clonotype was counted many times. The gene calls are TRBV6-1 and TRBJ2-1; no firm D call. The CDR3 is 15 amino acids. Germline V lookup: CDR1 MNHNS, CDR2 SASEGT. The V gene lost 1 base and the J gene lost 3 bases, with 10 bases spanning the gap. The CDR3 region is CASSEDGVSYNEQFF. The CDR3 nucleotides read TGTGCCAGCAGTGAAGACGGAGTTAGCTACAATGAGCAGTTCTTC.

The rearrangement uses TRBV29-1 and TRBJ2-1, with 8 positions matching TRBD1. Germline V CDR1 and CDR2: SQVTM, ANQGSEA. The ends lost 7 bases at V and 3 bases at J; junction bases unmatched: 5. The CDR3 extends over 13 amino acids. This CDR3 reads CSAWTGLYNEQFF. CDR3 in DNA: TGCAGCGCTTGGACAGGGCTCTACAATGAGCAGTTCTTC.

The CDR3 spells CSARLPEVAAGANVLTF. The DNA of the CDR3 is TGCAGTGCTAGATTACCGGAGGTGGCCGCTGGGGCCAACGTCCTGACTTTC. The chain has TRBV20-1 and TRBJ2-6, with D perhaps matching TRBD2 (5 bases). Trimming removed 2 bases at V and 2 bases at J, with 16 bases between. Germline CDR1 reads DFQATT; CDR2 reads SNEGSKA (reference sequence). The CDR3 has 17 residues.

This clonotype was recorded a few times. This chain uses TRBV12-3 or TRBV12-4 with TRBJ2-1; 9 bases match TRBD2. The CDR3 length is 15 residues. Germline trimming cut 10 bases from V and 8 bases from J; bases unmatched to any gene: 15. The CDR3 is CANSSRASGTDEQFF. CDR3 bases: TGTGCCAACTCATCTAGGGCTAGCGGGACCGATGAGCAGTTCTTC.

CDR3 region: CASSYSSQGLGYTF. DNA for the CDR3: TGTGCCAGCAGTTACTCATCACAGGGATTAGGCTACACCTTC. The V call is TRBV6-2 or TRBV6-3, the J call TRBJ1-2; weak D call: TRBD1 (6 bases). The CDR3 loop spans 14 amino acids. The germline V gene has CDR1 MNHEY and CDR2 SVGEGT. The V gene lost 0 bases and the J gene lost 8 bases, with 13 bases spanning the gap.

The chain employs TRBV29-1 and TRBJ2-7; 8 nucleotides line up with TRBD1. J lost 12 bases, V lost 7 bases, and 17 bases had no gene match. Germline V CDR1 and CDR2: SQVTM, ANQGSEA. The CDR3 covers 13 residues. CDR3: CSAQAIDRGPLYF. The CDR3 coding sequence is TGCAGCGCCCAAGCCATCGACAGGGGCCCTTTGTACTTC.

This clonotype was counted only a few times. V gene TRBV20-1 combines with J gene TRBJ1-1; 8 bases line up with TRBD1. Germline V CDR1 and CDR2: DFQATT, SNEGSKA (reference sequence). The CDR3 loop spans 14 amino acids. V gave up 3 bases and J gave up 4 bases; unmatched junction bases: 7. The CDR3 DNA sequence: TGCAGTGCTAGCGGGGGACAGGCCGCCACTGAAGCTTTCTTT. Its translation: CSASGGQAATEAFF.

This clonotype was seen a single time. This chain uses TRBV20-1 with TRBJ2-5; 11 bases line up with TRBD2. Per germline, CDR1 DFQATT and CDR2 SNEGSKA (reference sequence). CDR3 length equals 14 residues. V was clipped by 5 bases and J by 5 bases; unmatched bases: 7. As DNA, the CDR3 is TGCAGTGCTGTTTTAACTAGCGGGAGTGAGACCCAGTACTTC. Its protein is CSAVLTSGSETQYF.

CDR3 protein: CATSRANPGQGLEKLFF. As DNA, the CDR3 is TGTGCCACCAGCAGAGCTAATCCGGGACAGGGTTTAGAAAAACTGTTTTTT. The genes are TRBV15 and TRBJ1-4; 9 bases map to TRBD1. CDR3 length: 17 amino acids. Germline CDR1 is LNHNV and CDR2 is YYDKDF (reference sequence). Trimming removed 1 base from V and 8 bases from J; junction bases left unmatched: 11.

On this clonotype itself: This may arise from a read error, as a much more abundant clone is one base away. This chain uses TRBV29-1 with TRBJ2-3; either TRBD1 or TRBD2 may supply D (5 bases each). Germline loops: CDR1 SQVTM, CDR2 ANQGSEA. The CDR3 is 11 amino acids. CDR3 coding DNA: TGCAGCGTTGAACTGGGGGATACGAAGTATTTT. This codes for CSVELGDTKYF.

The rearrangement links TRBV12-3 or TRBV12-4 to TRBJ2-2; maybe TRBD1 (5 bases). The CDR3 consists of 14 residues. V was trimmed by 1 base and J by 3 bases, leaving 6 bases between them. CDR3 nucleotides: TGTGCCAGCAGTTTAGGACAGCACACCGGGGAGCTGTTTTTT. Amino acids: CASSLGQHTGELFF.